This TCR beta chain came from a study of response to subunit inactivated influenza vaccine. Notes on the study in general: Few additional T cells are recruited per seasonal influenza vaccination, authors suggested.

TCRdb fed the RT-PCR reads into MiXCR, producing one record per CDR3 protein. The data show about 780,000 distinct CDR3 sequences, 15% to 20% seen once. Concerning this clonotype itself: Antigen specificity is unknown.

The ends lost 2 bases at V and 9 bases at J; junction bases unmatched: 4. The CDR3 covers 14 residues. The germline V gene encodes CDR1 MNHNS and CDR2 SASEGT. The V and J genes are TRBV6-1 and TRBJ2-1; TRBD2 aligns across 10 bases. The sequencing used PBMCs from blood, collected 5 days after vaccination. This TCR was sampled from a man aged 50 to 59 who received an inactivated influenza vaccine. As DNA, the CDR3 is TGTGCCAGCAGTGAAAGCGGGGGGGCCGGTGAGCAGTTCTTC. It codes for CASSESGGAGEQFF.